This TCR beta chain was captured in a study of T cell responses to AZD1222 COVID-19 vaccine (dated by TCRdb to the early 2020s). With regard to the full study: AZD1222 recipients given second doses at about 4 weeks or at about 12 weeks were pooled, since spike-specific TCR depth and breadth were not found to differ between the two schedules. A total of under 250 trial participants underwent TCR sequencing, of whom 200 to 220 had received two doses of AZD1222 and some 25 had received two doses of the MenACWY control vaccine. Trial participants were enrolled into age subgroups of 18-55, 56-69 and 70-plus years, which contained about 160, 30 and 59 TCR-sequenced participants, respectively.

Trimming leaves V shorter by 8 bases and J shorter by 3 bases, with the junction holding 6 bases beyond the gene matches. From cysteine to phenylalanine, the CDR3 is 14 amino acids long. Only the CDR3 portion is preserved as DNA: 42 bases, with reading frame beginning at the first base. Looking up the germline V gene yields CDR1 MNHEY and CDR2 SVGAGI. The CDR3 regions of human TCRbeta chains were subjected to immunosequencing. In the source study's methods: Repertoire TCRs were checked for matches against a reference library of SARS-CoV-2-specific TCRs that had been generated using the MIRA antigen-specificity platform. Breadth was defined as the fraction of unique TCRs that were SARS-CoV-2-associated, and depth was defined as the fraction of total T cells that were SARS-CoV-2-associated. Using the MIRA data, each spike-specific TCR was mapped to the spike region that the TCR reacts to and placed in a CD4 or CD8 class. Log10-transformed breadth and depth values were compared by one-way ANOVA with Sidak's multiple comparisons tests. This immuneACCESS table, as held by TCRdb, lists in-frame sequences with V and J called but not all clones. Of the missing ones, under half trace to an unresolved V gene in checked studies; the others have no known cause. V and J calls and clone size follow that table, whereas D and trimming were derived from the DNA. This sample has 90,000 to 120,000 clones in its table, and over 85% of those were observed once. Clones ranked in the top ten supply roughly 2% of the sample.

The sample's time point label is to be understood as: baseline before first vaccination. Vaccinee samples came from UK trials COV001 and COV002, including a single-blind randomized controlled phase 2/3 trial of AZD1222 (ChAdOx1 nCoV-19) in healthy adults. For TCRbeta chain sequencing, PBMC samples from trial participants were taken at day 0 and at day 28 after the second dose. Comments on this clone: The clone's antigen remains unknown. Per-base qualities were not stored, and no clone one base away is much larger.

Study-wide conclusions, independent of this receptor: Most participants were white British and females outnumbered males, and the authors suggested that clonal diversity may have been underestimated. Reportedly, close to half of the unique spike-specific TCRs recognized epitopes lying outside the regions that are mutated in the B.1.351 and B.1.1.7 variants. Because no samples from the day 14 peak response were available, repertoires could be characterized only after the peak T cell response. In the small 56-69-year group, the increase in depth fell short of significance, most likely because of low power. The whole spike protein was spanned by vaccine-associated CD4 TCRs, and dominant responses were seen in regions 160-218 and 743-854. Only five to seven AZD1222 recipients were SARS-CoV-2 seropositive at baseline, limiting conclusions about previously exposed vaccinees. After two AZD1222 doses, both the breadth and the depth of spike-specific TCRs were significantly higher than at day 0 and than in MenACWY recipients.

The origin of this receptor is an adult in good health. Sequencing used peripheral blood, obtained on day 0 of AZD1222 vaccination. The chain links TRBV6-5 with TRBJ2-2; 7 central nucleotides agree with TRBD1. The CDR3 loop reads CASERTGDTGELFF. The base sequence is TGTGCCAGCGAACGAACAGGGGACACCGGGGAGCTGTTTTTT.